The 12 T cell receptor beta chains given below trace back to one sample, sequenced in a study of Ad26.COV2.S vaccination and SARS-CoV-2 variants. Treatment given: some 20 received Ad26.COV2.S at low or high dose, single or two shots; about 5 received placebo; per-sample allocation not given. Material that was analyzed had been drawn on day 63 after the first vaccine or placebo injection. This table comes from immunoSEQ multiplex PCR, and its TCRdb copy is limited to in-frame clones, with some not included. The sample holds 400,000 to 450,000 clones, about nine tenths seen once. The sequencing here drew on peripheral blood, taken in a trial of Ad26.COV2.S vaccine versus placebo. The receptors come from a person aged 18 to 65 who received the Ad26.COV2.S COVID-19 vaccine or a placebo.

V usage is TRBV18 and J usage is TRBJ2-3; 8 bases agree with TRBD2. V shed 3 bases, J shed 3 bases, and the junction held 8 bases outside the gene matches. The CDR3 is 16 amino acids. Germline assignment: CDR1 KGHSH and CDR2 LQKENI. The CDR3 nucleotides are TGTGCCAGCTCACCCCTCGCGGGGGGCGCGACAGATACGCAGTATTTT. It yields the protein CASSPLAGGATDTQYF.

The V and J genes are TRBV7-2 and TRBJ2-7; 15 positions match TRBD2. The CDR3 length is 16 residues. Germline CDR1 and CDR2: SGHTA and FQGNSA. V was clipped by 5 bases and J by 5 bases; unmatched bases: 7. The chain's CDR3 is CASSVGLAGGPNEQYF. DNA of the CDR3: TGTGCCAGCAGCGTAGGACTAGCGGGAGGGCCGAACGAGCAGTACTTC.

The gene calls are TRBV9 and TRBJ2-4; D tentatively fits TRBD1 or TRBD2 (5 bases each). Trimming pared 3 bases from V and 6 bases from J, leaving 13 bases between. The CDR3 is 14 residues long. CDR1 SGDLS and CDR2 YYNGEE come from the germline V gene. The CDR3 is CASSDGAAGNIQYF. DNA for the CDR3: TGTGCCAGCAGCGATGGGGCCGCGGGAAACATTCAGTACTTC.

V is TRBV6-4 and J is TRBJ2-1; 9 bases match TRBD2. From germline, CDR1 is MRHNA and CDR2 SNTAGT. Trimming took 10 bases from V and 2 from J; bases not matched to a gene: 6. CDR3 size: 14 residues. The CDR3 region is CATSAGGTYNEQFF. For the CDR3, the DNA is TGTGCCACCTCAGCGGGAGGTACCTACAATGAGCAGTTCTTC.

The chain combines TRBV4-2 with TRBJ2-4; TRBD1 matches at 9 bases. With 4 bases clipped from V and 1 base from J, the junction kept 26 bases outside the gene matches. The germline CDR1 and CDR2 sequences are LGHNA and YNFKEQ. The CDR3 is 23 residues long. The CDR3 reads CASSPKPHPGQGPKPAAKNIQYF. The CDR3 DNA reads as TGTGCCAGCAGCCCTAAACCTCACCCGGGACAGGGCCCTAAACCCGCGGCCAAAAACATTCAGTACTTC.

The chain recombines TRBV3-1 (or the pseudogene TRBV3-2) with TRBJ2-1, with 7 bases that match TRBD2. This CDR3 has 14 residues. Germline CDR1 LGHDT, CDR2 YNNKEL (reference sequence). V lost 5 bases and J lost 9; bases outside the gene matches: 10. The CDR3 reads CASSYGTTRREQFF. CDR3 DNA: TGTGCCAGCAGCTATGGGACTACCCGGCGTGAGCAGTTCTTC.

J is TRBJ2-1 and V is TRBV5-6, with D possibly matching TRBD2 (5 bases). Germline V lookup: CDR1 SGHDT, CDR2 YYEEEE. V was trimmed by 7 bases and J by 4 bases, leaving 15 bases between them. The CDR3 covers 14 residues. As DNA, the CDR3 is TGTGCCAGCGGATTAGCGCCGGCATACAATGAGCAGTTCTTC. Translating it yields CASGLAPAYNEQFF.

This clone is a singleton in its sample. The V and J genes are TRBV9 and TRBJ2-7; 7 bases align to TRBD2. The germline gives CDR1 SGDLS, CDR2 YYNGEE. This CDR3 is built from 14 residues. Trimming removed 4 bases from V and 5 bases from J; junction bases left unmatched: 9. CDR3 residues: CASSPRRGSHEQYF. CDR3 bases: TGTGCCAGCAGCCCCCGTCGCGGGAGCCACGAGCAGTACTTC.

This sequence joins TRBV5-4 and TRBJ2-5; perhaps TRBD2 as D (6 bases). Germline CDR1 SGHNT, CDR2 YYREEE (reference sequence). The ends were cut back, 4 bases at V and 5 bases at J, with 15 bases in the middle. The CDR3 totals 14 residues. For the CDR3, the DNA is TGTGCCAGCAGCCGGGGGTCTAGCGATGAGACCCAGTACTTC. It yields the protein CASSRGSSDETQYF.

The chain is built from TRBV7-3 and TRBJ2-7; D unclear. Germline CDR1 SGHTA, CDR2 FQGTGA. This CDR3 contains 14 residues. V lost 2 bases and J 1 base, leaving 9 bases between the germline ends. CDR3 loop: CASSLYRDSYEQYF. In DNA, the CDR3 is TGTGCCAGCAGCTTATATAGGGATTCCTACGAGCAGTACTTC. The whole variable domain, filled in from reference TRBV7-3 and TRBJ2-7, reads GAGVSQTPSNKVTEKGKYVELRCDPISGHTALYWYRQSLGQGPEFLIYFQGTGAADDSGLPNDRFFAVRPEGSVSTLKIQRTERGDSAVYLCASSLYRDSYEQYFGPGTRLTVT.

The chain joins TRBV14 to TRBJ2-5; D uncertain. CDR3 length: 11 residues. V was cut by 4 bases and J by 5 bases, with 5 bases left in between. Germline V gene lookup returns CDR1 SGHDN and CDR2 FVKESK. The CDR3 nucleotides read TGTGCCAGCAGCCTTCTTGAGACCCAGTACTTC. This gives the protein CASSLLETQYF.

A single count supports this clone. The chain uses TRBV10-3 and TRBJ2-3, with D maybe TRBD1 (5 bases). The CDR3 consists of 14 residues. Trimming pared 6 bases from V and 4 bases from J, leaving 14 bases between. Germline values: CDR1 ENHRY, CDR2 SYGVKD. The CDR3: CAIRGLEKADTQYF. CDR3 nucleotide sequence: TGTGCCATCAGGGGGCTAGAAAAGGCAGATACGCAGTATTTT.